This TCR beta chain comes out of a study of blood T cell repertoires in COVID-19. Trimming shortened V by 10 bases and J by 6 bases, and 21 bases separated the two germline ends. Per germline, CDR1 LNHDA and CDR2 SQIVND (reference sequence). The CDR3 consists of 14 residues. The protocol was immunoSEQ multiplex PCR, while the TCRdb copy is restricted to in-frame clones and leaves out a portion. The table lists 45,000 to 60,000 clones, around 83% of them singletons. V gene TRBV19 combines with J gene TRBJ1-2; the D gene is possibly TRBD1 (5 bases). Sequencing used peripheral blood. The receptor comes from a woman aged 55-75 years with acute or convalescent COVID-19. The CDR3, as DNA: TGTGCCACCTTCCAACAGGACCCAGGTGATGGCTACACCTTC. It codes for CATFQQDPGDGYTF.